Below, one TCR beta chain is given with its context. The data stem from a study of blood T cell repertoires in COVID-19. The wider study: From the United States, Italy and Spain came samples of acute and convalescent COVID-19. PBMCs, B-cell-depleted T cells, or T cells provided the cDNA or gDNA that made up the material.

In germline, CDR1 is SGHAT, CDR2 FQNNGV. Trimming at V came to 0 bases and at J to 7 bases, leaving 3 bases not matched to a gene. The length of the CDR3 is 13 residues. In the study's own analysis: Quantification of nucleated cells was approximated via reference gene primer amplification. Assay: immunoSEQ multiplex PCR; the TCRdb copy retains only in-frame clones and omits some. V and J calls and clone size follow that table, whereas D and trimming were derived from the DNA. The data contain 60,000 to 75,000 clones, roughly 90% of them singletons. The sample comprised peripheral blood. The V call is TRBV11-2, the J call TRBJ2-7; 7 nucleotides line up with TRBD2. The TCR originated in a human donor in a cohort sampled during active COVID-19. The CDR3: CASSLDGTIEQYF. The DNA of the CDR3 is TGTGCCAGCAGCTTAGATGGGACTATTGAGCAGTACTTC. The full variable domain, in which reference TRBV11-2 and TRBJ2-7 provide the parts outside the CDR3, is EAGVAQSPRYKIIEKRQSVAFWCNPISGHATLYWYQQILGQGPKLLIQFQNNGVVDDSQLPKDRFSAERLKGVDSTLKIQPAKLEDSAVYLCASSLDGTIEQYFGPGTRLTVT.